These 12 T cell receptor beta chains share one sample of origin, sequenced in a study of cytomegalovirus exposure and HLA in healthy donors (dated by TCRdb to 2015 to 2018). Library preparation employed the immunoSEQ multiplex PCR assay. For the multiplex PCR, a mixture combining 60 forward primers for TCR Vbeta segments and 13 reverse primers for TCR Jbeta segments was used. TCRdb obtained this table from immuneACCESS and retained in-frame rearrangements with V and J assigned. These tables miss some clones; where compared with another copy, unresolved V genes account for less than half of the shortfall, and the remainder is unexplained. This sample holds about 74,000 clones; approximately 72% were observed only once. The top ten clones comprise 8.5% to 14% of the sample. Sequences were obtained from PBMCs. All receptors come from a middle-aged woman in good health and CMV-seropositive.

The genes are TRBV29-1 and TRBJ2-2; tentative D call: TRBD2 (5 bases). V was pared by 4 bases and J by 3 bases, with 9 bases between. Germline-derived CDR1 and CDR2 are SQVTM and ANQGSEA. The CDR3 runs to 13 residues. The CDR3 sequence: CSVGAGDTGELFF. DNA for the CDR3: TGCAGCGTTGGGGCCGGGGACACCGGGGAGCTGTTTTTT.

The count of this clone is one. Relative to the germline gene, one junction end is altered; a read error may explain this. V usage is TRBV5-8 and J usage is TRBJ2-4; D perhaps matches TRBD1 (6 bases). The germline V gene has CDR1 SGHTS and CDR2 YDEGEE. This CDR3 spans 13 amino acids. The CDR3 region is CASSNNRQARPIF. The CDR3 DNA follows: TGTGCCAGCAGCAATAATAGACAGGCCCGGCCTATATTC.

The chain uses TRBV19 and TRBJ2-1, with D hard to call. Deletions cut 10 bases from V and 3 bases from J, with 16 bases between. CDR3 length: 14 amino acids. Germline loops: CDR1 LNHDA, CDR2 SQIVND (reference sequence). The CDR3 DNA follows: TGTGCCACCACGCCCCCCGGAGTCTACAATGAGCAGTTCTTC. Translation gives CATTPPGVYNEQFF.

The sample holds one count of this clone. J is TRBJ2-5 and V is TRBV2; the match to TRBD2 covers 13 bases. Per the germline V gene, CDR1 is SNHLY and CDR2 is FYNNEI. V shed 8 bases and J 0 bases; nucleotides not matched to a gene: 9. The CDR3 sequence is 17 residues long. CDR3 residues: CASAWTGLAGYQETQYF. The CDR3 bases are TGTGCCAGCGCCTGGACGGGACTAGCGGGGTACCAAGAGACCCAGTACTTC.

The chain is built from TRBV5-4 and TRBJ2-7; D is perhaps TRBD1 (6 bases). Germline V gene data show CDR1 as SGHNT and CDR2 as YYREEE (reference sequence). The germline V and J ends were trimmed by 0 bases and 1 base, with 8 bases remaining between them. The length of the CDR3 is 14 residues. This chain's CDR3 is CASSLGTASYEQYF. CDR3 nucleotide sequence: TGTGCCAGCAGCTTGGGGACAGCATCCTACGAGCAGTACTTC.

A remark on this clone: Other DNA sequences in the same sample also yield this CDR3. The CDR3 DNA follows: TGCGCCAGCAGCTTAGCTAGCGGGAGTGAGACCCAGTACTTC. This sequence encodes CASSLASGSETQYF. The chain combines TRBV5-1 with TRBJ2-5, with TRBD2 matching 10 bases. V was clipped by 2 bases and J by 5 bases; unmatched bases: 3. The CDR3 covers 14 residues. Germline V lookup: CDR1 SGHRS, CDR2 YFSETQ.

The genes are TRBV19 and TRBJ1-5; 9 nucleotides match TRBD1. The CDR3 consists of 15 residues. CDR1 and CDR2 (germline): LNHDA, SQIVND (reference sequence). V was pared by 4 bases and J by 6 bases, with 7 bases of the junction left unmatched. This CDR3 reads CASSTPGQGAQPQHF. In nucleotides, the CDR3 is TGTGCCAGTAGTACACCGGGACAGGGCGCTCAGCCCCAGCATTTT.

This sequence joins TRBV5-4 and TRBJ1-6; weak D call: TRBD1 (5 bases). V was pared by 3 bases and J by 10 bases, with 14 bases between. CDR1 SGHNT and CDR2 YYREEE come from the germline V gene (reference sequence). This CDR3 is 14 amino acids long. CDR3 DNA sequence: TGTGCCAGCAGCTCGGACCTCCAGGGATCACCCCTCCACTTT. It translates to CASSSDLQGSPLHF.

In its sample, this clone was seen a few times. Other DNA sequences in this specimen translate into the identical CDR3. This chain connects TRBV9 to TRBJ2-7, with a weak D call TRBD2 (7 bases). Trimming left V 0 bases short and J 4 bases short, with 14 bases between. Germline-derived CDR1 and CDR2 are SGDLS and YYNGEE. The CDR3 consists of 15 residues. The CDR3 here is CASSVEGGGLYEQYF. The CDR3 DNA follows: TGTGCCAGCAGCGTAGAGGGCGGGGGCCTATACGAGCAGTACTTC.

V is TRBV6-1 and J is TRBJ1-4; TRBD1 matches at 9 bases. V gave up 7 bases and J gave up 15 bases; unmatched junction bases: 15. Germline V gene data show CDR1 as MNHNS and CDR2 as SASEGT. The CDR3 is 14 amino acids. CDR3 amino acids: CASNTGGKNEGLFF. CDR3 DNA sequence: TGTGCCAGCAATACAGGGGGCAAGAATGAAGGGTTGTTTTTT.

The V gene is TRBV7-9, the J gene TRBJ1-1, with TRBD1 as a possible D gene (5 bases). The CDR3 consists of 14 residues. V was cut by 1 base and J by 4 bases, with 10 bases left in between. CDR1 and CDR2 (germline): SEHNR, FQNEAQ (reference sequence). CDR3 coding DNA: TGTGCCAGCAGCTTAGACAGGATGAGCACTGAAGCTTTCTTT. Amino acids: CASSLDRMSTEAFF.

This chain joins TRBV28 and TRBJ2-7, with D possibly TRBD1 on 5 matching bases. Trimming removed 2 bases at V and 1 base at J, with 9 bases between. Germline-derived CDR1 and CDR2 are MDHEN and SYDVKM. This CDR3 has 14 residues. CDR3 coding DNA: TGTGCCAGCAGTTTACAGGGTAGGTCCTACGAGCAGTACTTC. Protein: CASSLQGRSYEQYF.